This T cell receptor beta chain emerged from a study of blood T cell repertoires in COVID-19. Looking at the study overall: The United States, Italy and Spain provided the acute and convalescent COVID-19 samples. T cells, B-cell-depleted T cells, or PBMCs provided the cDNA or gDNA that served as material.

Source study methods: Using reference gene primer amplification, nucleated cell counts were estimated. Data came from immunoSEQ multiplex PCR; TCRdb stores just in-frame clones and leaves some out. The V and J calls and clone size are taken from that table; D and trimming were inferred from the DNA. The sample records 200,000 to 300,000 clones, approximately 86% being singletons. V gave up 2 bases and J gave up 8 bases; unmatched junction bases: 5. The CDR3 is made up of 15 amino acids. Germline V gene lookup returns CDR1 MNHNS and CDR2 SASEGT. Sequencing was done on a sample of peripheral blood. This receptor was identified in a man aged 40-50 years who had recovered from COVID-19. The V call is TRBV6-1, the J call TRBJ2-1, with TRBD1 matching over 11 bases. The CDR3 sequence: CASSELGQGVDEQFF. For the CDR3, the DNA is TGTGCCAGCAGTGAACTGGGACAGGGGGTTGATGAGCAGTTCTTC.